Below, 18 T cell receptor beta chains from the same sample are listed, as sequenced in a study of blood T cell repertoires in COVID-19. The table came from immunoSEQ multiplex PCR; TCRdb's copy has only in-frame clones and leaves some out. Found here are 15,000 to 20,000 clones, roughly nine tenths of them singletons; the top ten hold around half. The sequenced sample was peripheral blood. The source of these receptors is a human donor in a cohort sampled during active COVID-19.

DNA for the CDR3: TGTGCCAGCAGCCAAGATCCTCCTCTCGGAAGCGGGGGACACACAGATACGCAGTATTTT. This translates into CASSQDPPLGSGGHTDTQYF. This chain uses TRBV3-1 (or the pseudogene TRBV3-2) with TRBJ2-3; TRBD2 matches at 8 bases. The germline V gene has CDR1 LGHDT and CDR2 YNNKEL (reference sequence). V shed 0 bases and J 2 bases; nucleotides not matched to a gene: 16. The CDR3 has 20 amino acids.

This clone was recorded only once. V usage is TRBV11-2 and J usage is TRBJ2-3; 9 bases are a match to TRBD2. Looked up from germline, CDR1 is SGHAT and CDR2 is FQNNGV. The CDR3 contains 17 residues. J gave up 4 bases and V 5 bases, and 13 bases lay outside the gene matches. Written as DNA, the CDR3 is TGTGCCAGCAGCCGAGAAGCGCGGCGGGGGGGCGCAGATACGCAGTATTTT. Its translation is CASSREARRGGADTQYF.

The V and J genes are TRBV7-2 and TRBJ1-1; 7 bases are shared with TRBD1. The CDR3 has 14 amino acids. The germline CDR1 and CDR2 sequences are SGHTA and FQGNSA. V shed 5 bases and J 1 base; nucleotides not matched to a gene: 4. The CDR3 loop reads CASSTGARNTEAFF. Written as DNA, the CDR3 is TGTGCCAGCAGCACAGGGGCCCGGAACACTGAAGCTTTCTTT.

This clone was detected once. This chain links TRBV5-4 with TRBJ1-4, with 8 nucleotides matching TRBD1. CDR3 length: 18 residues. Germline CDR1 SGHNT, CDR2 YYREEE (reference sequence). The junction had 10 bases not matched to a gene; V was cut back by 0 bases and J by 3 bases. The CDR3 DNA follows: TGTGCCAGCAGCTTGGATGGGACAGGTTCCCCAGCTAATGAAAAACTGTTTTTT. Translated: CASSLDGTGSPANEKLFF.

The chain combines TRBV3-1 (or the pseudogene TRBV3-2) with TRBJ1-5, with 7 bases aligning to TRBD1. The CDR3 loop spans 14 amino acids. Trimming at V came to 7 bases and at J to 3 bases, leaving 6 bases not matched to a gene. Germline assignment: CDR1 LGHDT and CDR2 YNNKEL (reference sequence). The CDR3 sequence is CASKNRGDNQPQHF. Here the CDR3 DNA reads TGTGCCAGCAAGAACAGGGGAGACAATCAGCCCCAGCATTTT.

By share, this clone counts as medium-sized. The V gene is TRBV3-1 (or the pseudogene TRBV3-2), the J gene TRBJ2-5; D is ambiguous. Germline V gives CDR1 LGHDT, CDR2 YNNKEL (reference sequence). V lost 2 bases to trimming and J lost 0 bases, with 7 bases between them. The CDR3 covers 14 residues. The chain's CDR3 is CASSQLPYQETQYF. The CDR3 DNA is TGTGCCAGCAGCCAACTTCCGTACCAAGAGACCCAGTACTTC.

The rearrangement uses TRBV3-1 (or the pseudogene TRBV3-2) and TRBJ1-1, with a possible D match to TRBD1 (5 bases). V dropped 5 bases and J dropped 5 bases, with 12 bases sitting between them. The length of the CDR3 is 13 residues. The germline gives CDR1 LGHDT, CDR2 YNNKEL (reference sequence). The CDR3 is CASSFDRSTEAFF. CDR3 sequence (DNA): TGTGCCAGCAGCTTCGACAGATCTACTGAAGCTTTCTTT.

The J gene is TRBJ2-2, the V gene TRBV4-1; 9 nucleotides agree with TRBD1. The CDR3 totals 16 residues. The germline gives CDR1 MGHRA, CDR2 YSYEKL. After removal of 0 bases from V and 5 bases from J, the junction contained 4 bases not matched to a gene. This chain's CDR3 is CASSQDWTGVTGELFF. CDR3 nucleotide sequence: TGCGCCAGCAGCCAAGATTGGACAGGGGTTACCGGGGAGCTGTTTTTT.

The rearrangement joins TRBV19 to TRBJ1-2; 8 bases are shared with TRBD1. The CDR3 is 13 residues long. Germline CDR1 LNHDA, CDR2 SQIVND (reference sequence). Trimming cost V 9 bases and J 7 bases; bases outside gene matches: 10. The CDR3 DNA is TGTGCCAGCCGACAGGACAGGGCGGGTGGCTACACCTTC. This codes for CASRQDRAGGYTF. Together with reference TRBV19 and TRBJ1-2, the CDR3 gives the full variable domain: DGGITQSPKYLFRKEGQNVTLSCEQNLNHDAMYWYRQDPGQGLRLIYYSQIVNDFQKGDIAEGYSVSREKKESFPLTVTSAQKNPTAFYLCASRQDRAGGYTFGSGTRLTVV.

The chain carries TRBV7-8 and TRBJ2-5; 9 bases align to TRBD1. This CDR3 comprises 16 residues. Germline V lookup: CDR1 SGHVS, CDR2 FQNEAQ. The J segment lost 0 bases and the V segment lost 2 bases, leaving 4 bases of the junction unmatched. The CDR3 nucleotides read TGTGCCAGCAGCTTACGGACAGGGGCGAACCAAGAGACCCAGTACTTC. Protein: CASSLRTGANQETQYF.

The CDR3 bases are TGTGCCAGCAGTGATAGGGGCACTAGCACAGATACGCAGTATTTT. Its protein is CASSDRGTSTDTQYF. The V and J genes are TRBV2 and TRBJ2-3; D is perhaps TRBD1 (5 bases). The germline V gene encodes CDR1 SNHLY and CDR2 FYNNEI. V was pared by 3 bases and J by 0 bases, with 10 bases between. This CDR3 region has 15 residues.

V and J are TRBV2 and TRBJ2-7; possibly TRBD2 for D (5 bases). The CDR3 spans 14 residues. With 5 bases removed from V and 1 base from J, the gap between germline ends came to 12 bases. CDR1 and CDR2 (germline): SNHLY, FYNNEI. The CDR3 sequence is CASSPYGNSYEQYF. Written as DNA, the CDR3 is TGTGCCAGCAGTCCCTACGGGAATTCCTACGAGCAGTACTTC.

J is TRBJ1-6 and V is TRBV2, with D perhaps matching TRBD1 (5 bases). The CDR3 length is 15 residues. Per the germline V gene, CDR1 is SNHLY and CDR2 is FYNNEI. Trimming shortened V by 6 bases and J by 9 bases, and 18 bases separated the two germline ends. As DNA, the CDR3 is TGTGCCAGCAGCGCCCTCATGACAGATAGTTCACCCCTCCACTTT. This gives the protein CASSALMTDSSPLHF.

The rearrangement joins TRBV11-1 to TRBJ2-4, with D maybe TRBD1 (5 bases). This CDR3 spans 16 amino acids. Germline CDR1 reads SGHAT; CDR2 reads FQDESV (reference sequence). Trimming pared 4 bases from V and 4 bases from J, leaving 17 bases between. The CDR3 region has the DNA TGTGCCAGCAGCTCCCGTTACTATGACAGTAAAAACATTCAGTACTTC. Its translation is CASSSRYYDSKNIQYF.

The V and J genes are TRBV15 and TRBJ1-2; tentatively, D is TRBD1 (5 bases). Germline CDR1 reads LNHNV; CDR2 reads YYDKDF (reference sequence). V was trimmed by 5 bases and J by 8 bases, leaving 15 bases between them. The CDR3 runs 13 residues. Here the CDR3 DNA reads TGTGCCACCAGCGAACAGGTCGATAGGGGCTACACCTTC. Amino acid sequence: CATSEQVDRGYTF.

CDR3 amino acids: CASSPPPVGANVLTF. The CDR3 DNA is TGTGCCAGCAGCCCCCCCCCGGTTGGGGCCAACGTCCTGACTTTC. The chain carries TRBV7-9 and TRBJ2-6; D is undetermined. Trimming pared 5 bases from V and 3 bases from J, leaving 11 bases between. The germline CDR1 and CDR2 sequences are SEHNR and FQNEAQ (reference sequence). This CDR3 spans 15 amino acids.

V gene TRBV5-1 combines with J gene TRBJ2-1; TRBD2 is a possible D gene (6 bases). The V gene lost 9 bases and the J gene lost 0 bases, with 16 bases spanning the gap. Germline V CDR1 and CDR2: SGHRS, YFSETQ. The CDR3 is 15 amino acids. The CDR3 protein is CATKSGGFSYNEQFF. The CDR3 DNA sequence: TGCGCCACCAAGAGTGGGGGGTTCTCCTACAATGAGCAGTTCTTC.

The sample holds one count of this clone. J is TRBJ2-5 and V is TRBV2; 12 bases line up with TRBD1. This CDR3 comprises 14 residues. V lost 7 bases, J lost 4 bases, and 4 bases stayed unmatched. Germline V gives CDR1 SNHLY, CDR2 FYNNEI. The CDR3 DNA reads TGTGCCAGCACCGGGACAGGGGGCGGAGAGACCCAGTACTTC. It specifies CASTGTGGGETQYF. The entire variable domain, with the rest obtained from reference TRBV2 and TRBJ2-5, is as follows: EPEVTQTPSHQVTQMGQEVILRCVPISNHLYFYWYRQILGQKVEFLVSFYNNEISEKSEIFDDQFSVERPDGSNFTLKIRSTKLEDSAMYFCASTGTGGGETQYFGPGTRLLVL.